The clone carrying this T cell receptor (beta chain) was detected many times. The TCR library was built from RNA with a 3' RACE protocol and unique molecular identifiers. TCRdb fed the 3' RACE reads into MiXCR, producing one record per CDR3 protein. The sample contains about 86,000 distinct CDR3 sequences, about 6.9% of which appear only once. The data originate from a study of HIV-infected children after antiretroviral therapy interruption. Trimming at V came to 5 bases and at J to 1 base, leaving 8 bases not matched to a gene. The CDR3 extends over 16 amino acids. Treatment reported: PENTA 11 planned treatment interruption arm or continuous ART arm.

Sequencing was performed on CD45RA+ CD4+ T cells from PBMCs, pooled from several time points, taken from a donor given antiretroviral therapy, either interrupted or continuous. Subset in this sample: naive CD4+ CD45RA+ CD45RO- T cells. The J gene is TRBJ2-7, the V gene TRBV12-3 or TRBV12-4; the match to TRBD1 covers 10 bases. This TCR came from a pool of human donors with HIV. The CDR3 reads CASSHSGTGVSYEQYF. In DNA, the CDR3 is TGTGCCAGCAGTCATTCCGGGACAGGGGTTTCCTACGAGCAGTACTTC.